Described below is a single TCR beta chain sequence and its context. V lost 3 bases and J lost 6, with 10 bases in between. There are 13 residues in the CDR3. The germline CDR1 and CDR2 sequences are ENHRY and SYGVKD. This sample is part of a study of blood T cells in healthy people across ages. It was with a sample-barcoded 5' primer and a J-beta primer mix that a second PCR of roughly 7 to 12 cycles was run. In TCRdb, the 5' RACE reads were re-called with MiXCR into one record per CDR3 protein. The data show more than 800,000 distinct CDR3 sequences, 35% to 55% seen once. The clonotype originates from a woman aged 60-75 years in good health. The chain employs TRBV10-3 and TRBJ2-3; D is unresolved. The sequencing sample was made of blood. The CDR3 nucleotides are TGTGCCATCAGTGAAGGTCCGAAGGATACGCAGTATTTT. Protein product: CAISEGPKDTQYF.